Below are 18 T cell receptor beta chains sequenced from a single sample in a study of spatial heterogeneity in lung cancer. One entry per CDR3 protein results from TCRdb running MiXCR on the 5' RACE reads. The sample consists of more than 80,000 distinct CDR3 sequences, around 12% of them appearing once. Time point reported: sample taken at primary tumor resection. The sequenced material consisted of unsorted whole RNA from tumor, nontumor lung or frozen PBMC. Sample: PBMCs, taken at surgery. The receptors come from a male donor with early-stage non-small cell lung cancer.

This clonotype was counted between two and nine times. CDR3 in DNA: TGTGCCAGCAGTCGCGGCGCCCTCACTAGGTCCTACGAGCAGTACTTC. Translated, it gives CASSRGALTRSYEQYF. The chain uses TRBV6-2 or TRBV6-3 and TRBJ2-7, with D maybe TRBD2 (5 bases). The germline V gene has CDR1 MNHEY and CDR2 SVGEGT. V was shortened by 5 bases and J by 1 base, with 18 bases between the two germline ends. This CDR3 is 16 amino acids long.

As DNA, the CDR3 is TGTGCCAGCAGTTACTCCTCCAGGGGAAATCAGCCCCAGCATTTT. Its protein is CASSYSSRGNQPQHF. The chain employs TRBV6-2 or TRBV6-3 and TRBJ1-5; D is perhaps TRBD1 (6 bases). Germline V gene lookup returns CDR1 MNHEY and CDR2 SVGEGT. This CDR3 has 15 amino acids. Trimming took 0 bases from V and 4 from J, leaving 10 bases between them.

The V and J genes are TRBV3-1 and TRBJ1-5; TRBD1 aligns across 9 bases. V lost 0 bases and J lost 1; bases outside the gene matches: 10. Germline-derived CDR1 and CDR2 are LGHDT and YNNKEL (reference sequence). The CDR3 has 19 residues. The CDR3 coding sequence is TGTGCCAGCAGCCAAGACCCGGACAGGGGTAATTCCAGCAATCAGCCCCAGCATTTT. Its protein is CASSQDPDRGNSSNQPQHF.

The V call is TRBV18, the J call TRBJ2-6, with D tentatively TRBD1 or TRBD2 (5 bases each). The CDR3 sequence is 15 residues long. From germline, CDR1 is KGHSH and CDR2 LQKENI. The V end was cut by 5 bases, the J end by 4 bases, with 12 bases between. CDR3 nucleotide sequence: TGTGCCAGCTCAGAAAGAGGGGACGGGGCCAACGTCCTGACTTTC. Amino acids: CASSERGDGANVLTF.

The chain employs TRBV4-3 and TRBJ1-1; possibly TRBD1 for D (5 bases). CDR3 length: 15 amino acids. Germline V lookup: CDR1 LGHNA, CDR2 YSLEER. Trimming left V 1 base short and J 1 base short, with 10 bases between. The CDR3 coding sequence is TGCGCCAGCAGCCAAGGGTGGCAGGGGAACACTGAAGCTTTCTTT. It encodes CASSQGWQGNTEAFF.

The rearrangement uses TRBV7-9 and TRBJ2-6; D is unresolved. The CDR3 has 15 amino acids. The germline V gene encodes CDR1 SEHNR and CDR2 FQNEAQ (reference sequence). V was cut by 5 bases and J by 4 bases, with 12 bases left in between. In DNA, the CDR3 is TGTGCCAGCAGCCGAGGCGTGGCCGGGGCCAACGTCCTGACTTTC. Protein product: CASSRGVAGANVLTF. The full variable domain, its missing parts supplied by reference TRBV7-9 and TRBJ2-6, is DTGVSQNPRHKITKRGQNVTFRCDPISEHNRLYWYRQTLGQGPEFLTYFQNEAQLEKSRLLSDRFSAERPKGSFSTLEIQRTEQGDSAMYLCASSRGVAGANVLTFGAGSRLTVL.

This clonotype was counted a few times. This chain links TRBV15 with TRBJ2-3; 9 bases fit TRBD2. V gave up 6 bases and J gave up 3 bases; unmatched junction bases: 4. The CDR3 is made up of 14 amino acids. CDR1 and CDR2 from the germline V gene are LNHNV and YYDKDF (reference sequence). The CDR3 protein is CATRAGGPTDTQYF. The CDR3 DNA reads TGTGCCACCAGGGCGGGAGGGCCGACAGATACGCAGTATTTT.

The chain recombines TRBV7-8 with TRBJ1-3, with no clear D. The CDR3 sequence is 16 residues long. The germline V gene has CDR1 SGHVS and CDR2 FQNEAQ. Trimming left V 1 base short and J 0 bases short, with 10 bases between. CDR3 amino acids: CASSLGGSFSGNTIYF. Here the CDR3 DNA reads TGTGCCAGCAGCTTAGGTGGCAGCTTCTCTGGAAACACCATATATTTT.

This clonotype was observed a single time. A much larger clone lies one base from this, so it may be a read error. The CDR3 DNA follows: TGTGCCAGCAGCTTGGAGGGGGCCCCAGCCAATAACATTCAGTACTTC. Protein: CASSLEGAPANNIQYF. This chain joins TRBV7-6 and TRBJ2-4, with a possible D match to TRBD1 (7 bases). Germline V gene sequence: CDR1 SGHVS, CDR2 FNYEAQ. This CDR3 is 16 amino acids long.

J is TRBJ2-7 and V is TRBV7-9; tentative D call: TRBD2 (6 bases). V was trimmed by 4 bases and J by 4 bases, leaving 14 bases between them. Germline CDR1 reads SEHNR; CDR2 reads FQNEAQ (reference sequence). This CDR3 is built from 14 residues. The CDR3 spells CASSSPGESYEQYF. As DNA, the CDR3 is TGTGCCAGCAGCTCCCCGGGGGAGAGTTACGAGCAGTACTTC.

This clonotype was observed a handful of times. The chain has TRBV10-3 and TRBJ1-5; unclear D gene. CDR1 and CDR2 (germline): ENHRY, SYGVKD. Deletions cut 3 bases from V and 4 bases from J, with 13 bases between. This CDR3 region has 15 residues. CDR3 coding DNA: TGTGCCATCAGTGATGCGGACCCTGGGAATCAGCCCCAGCATTTT. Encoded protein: CAISDADPGNQPQHF.

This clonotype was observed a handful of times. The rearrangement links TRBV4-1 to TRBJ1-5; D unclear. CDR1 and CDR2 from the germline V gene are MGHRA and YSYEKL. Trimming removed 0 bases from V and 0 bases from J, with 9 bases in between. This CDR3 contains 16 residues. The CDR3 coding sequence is TGCGCCAGCAGCCAAGAGTACTCTAATAGCAATCAGCCCCAGCATTTT. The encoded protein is CASSQEYSNSNQPQHF.

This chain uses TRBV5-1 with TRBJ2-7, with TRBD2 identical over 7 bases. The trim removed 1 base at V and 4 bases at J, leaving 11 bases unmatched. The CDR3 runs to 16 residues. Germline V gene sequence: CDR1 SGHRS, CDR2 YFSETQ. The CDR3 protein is CASSLRLAGEGYEQYF. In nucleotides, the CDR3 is TGCGCCAGCAGCTTGAGGCTCGCGGGAGAAGGGTACGAGCAGTACTTC.

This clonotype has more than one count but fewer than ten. CDR3 DNA sequence: TGTGCCAGCTCACCTTCTGAGACCGGGGAGCTGTTTTTT. This codes for CASSPSETGELFF. The chain recombines TRBV18 with TRBJ2-2; D is unresolved. Germline CDR1 is KGHSH and CDR2 is LQKENI. Trimming took off 3 bases at V and 5 bases at J, with 7 bases between the two ends. The CDR3 runs 13 residues. The full variable domain, with the rest looked up from reference TRBV18 and TRBJ2-2, is NAGVMQNPRHLVRRRGQEARLRCSPMKGHSHVYWYRQLPEEGLKFMVYLQKENIIDESGMPKERFSAEFPKEGPSILRIQQVVRGDSAAYFCASSPSETGELFFGEGSRLTVL.

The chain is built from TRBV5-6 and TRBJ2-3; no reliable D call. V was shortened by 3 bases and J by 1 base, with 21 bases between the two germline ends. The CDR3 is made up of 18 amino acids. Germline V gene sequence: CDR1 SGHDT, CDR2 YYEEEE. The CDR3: CASSSIGWGSPGTDTQYF. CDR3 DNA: TGTGCCAGCAGCTCCATAGGGTGGGGATCCCCAGGCACAGATACGCAGTATTTT.

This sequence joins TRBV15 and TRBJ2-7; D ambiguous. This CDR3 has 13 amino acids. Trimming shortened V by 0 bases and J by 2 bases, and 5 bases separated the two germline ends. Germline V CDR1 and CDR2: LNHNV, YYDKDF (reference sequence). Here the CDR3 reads CATSRDGPYEQYF. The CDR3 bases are TGTGCCACCAGCAGAGATGGCCCCTACGAGCAGTACTTC.

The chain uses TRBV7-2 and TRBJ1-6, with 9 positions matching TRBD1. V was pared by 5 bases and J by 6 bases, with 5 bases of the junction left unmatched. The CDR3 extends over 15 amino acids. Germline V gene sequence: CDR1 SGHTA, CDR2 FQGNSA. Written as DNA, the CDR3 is TGTGCCAGCAGCGAATACAGGGGGCGTAATTCACCCCTCCACTTT. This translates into CASSEYRGRNSPLHF.

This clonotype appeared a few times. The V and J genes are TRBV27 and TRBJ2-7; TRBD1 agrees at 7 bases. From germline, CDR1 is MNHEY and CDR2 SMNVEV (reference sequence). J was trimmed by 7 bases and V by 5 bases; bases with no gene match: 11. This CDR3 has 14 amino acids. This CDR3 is CASSRDSLFNEQYF. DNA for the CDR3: TGTGCCAGCAGTCGGGACAGCCTTTTTAATGAGCAGTACTTC.